Listed here are 21 T cell receptor beta chains from one sample, sequenced in a study of blood T cell repertoires in COVID-19. Sequenced by immunoSEQ multiplex PCR; TCRdb stores in-frame clones only, minus some. The sample includes under 150,000 clones, less than 90% of them seen just once. Source material: peripheral blood. Receptors originate from a human donor in a cohort sampled during active COVID-19.

This clone was recorded a few times. The chain uses TRBV6-4 and TRBJ2-2; no reliable D call. There are 15 residues in the CDR3. V was trimmed by 2 bases and J by 4 bases, leaving 11 bases between them. Germline values: CDR1 MRHNA, CDR2 SNTAGT. This CDR3 is CASSDTGRSTGELFF. The CDR3 DNA is TGTGCCAGCAGTGACACGGGTAGAAGCACCGGGGAGCTGTTTTTT.

This clone was observed a few times. This chain connects TRBV5-6 to TRBJ2-2; 7 nucleotides align to TRBD1. Germline CDR1 reads SGHDT; CDR2 reads YYEEEE. The J segment lost 1 base and the V segment lost 2 bases, leaving 2 bases of the junction unmatched. This CDR3 region has 15 residues. CDR3 bases: TGTGCCAGCAGCTTCGGGACAGAGAACACCGGGGAGCTGTTTTTT. Its translation is CASSFGTENTGELFF.

The V gene is TRBV3-1 (or the pseudogene TRBV3-2), the J gene TRBJ1-3, with a weak D call TRBD1 (5 bases). V shed 1 base and J shed 0 bases, with 7 bases lying between them. The CDR3 loop spans 15 amino acids. CDR1 and CDR2 (germline): LGHDT, YNNKEL (reference sequence). CDR3 loop: CASSQARGSGNTIYF. In DNA, the CDR3 is TGTGCCAGCAGCCAAGCTAGGGGCTCTGGAAACACCATATATTTT.

This clone was seen just once. The chain couples TRBV5-4 to TRBJ2-7, with 9 bases lining up with TRBD1. Looked up from germline, CDR1 is SGHNT and CDR2 is YYREEE (reference sequence). Trimming removed 2 bases from V and 1 base from J; junction bases left unmatched: 7. The CDR3 has 16 amino acids. The CDR3 region has the DNA TGTGCCAGCAGCTTACTAACCGGGACAGGGTCCTACGAGCAGTACTTC. Translating it yields CASSLLTGTGSYEQYF.

The chain combines TRBV6-5 with TRBJ2-7; 9 bases align to TRBD1. The CDR3 length is 15 residues. The ends lost 0 bases at V and 4 bases at J; junction bases unmatched: 4. The germline gives CDR1 MNHEY, CDR2 SVGAGI. CDR3 loop: CASSYSPGTGYEQYF. CDR3 sequence (DNA): TGTGCCAGCAGTTACTCCCCCGGGACAGGGTACGAGCAGTACTTC.

The V gene is TRBV19, the J gene TRBJ2-7; D is unresolved. V was trimmed by 0 bases and J by 2 bases, leaving 5 bases between them. Germline V gene sequence: CDR1 LNHDA, CDR2 SQIVND (reference sequence). This CDR3 has 13 amino acids. CDR3 region: CASSIEGAYEQYF. CDR3 DNA: TGTGCCAGTAGTATAGAGGGCGCCTACGAGCAGTACTTC. Supplemented by reference TRBV19 and TRBJ2-7, the full variable domain reads DGGITQSPKYLFRKEGQNVTLSCEQNLNHDAMYWYRQDPGQGLRLIYYSQIVNDFQKGDIAEGYSVSREKKESFPLTVTSAQKNPTAFYLCASSIEGAYEQYFGPGTRLTVT.

This clone came up a few times. The J gene is TRBJ1-2, the V gene TRBV11-1; D is unclear. The ends were cut back, 5 bases at V and 6 bases at J, with 10 bases in the middle. The CDR3 covers 12 residues. The germline V gene encodes CDR1 SGHAT and CDR2 FQDESV (reference sequence). CDR3 region: CASSTGGNGYTF. The CDR3 nucleotides read TGTGCCAGCAGCACCGGCGGGAATGGCTACACCTTC. The variable domain in full, completed from reference TRBV11-1 and TRBJ1-2, reads EAEVAQSPRYKITEKSQAVAFWCDPISGHATLYWYRQILGQGPELLVQFQDESVVDDSQLPKDRFSAERLKGVDSTLKIQPAELGDSAMYLCASSTGGNGYTFGSGTRLTVV.

This rearrangement joins TRBV29-1 to TRBJ2-7; TRBD2 might be the D (7 bases). The CDR3 totals 15 residues. The germline V gene has CDR1 SQVTM and CDR2 ANQGSEA. V shed 5 bases and J shed 0 bases, with 17 bases lying between them. The DNA for the CDR3 is TGCAGCGTTCAAAGGGGGGGGATAGGCTCCTACGAGCAGTACTTC. It encodes CSVQRGGIGSYEQYF.

CDR3 in amino acids: CASSPNRGLTYEQYF. CDR3 sequence (DNA): TGTGCCAGCAGCCCGAACAGGGGGCTTACCTACGAGCAGTACTTC. This chain uses TRBV11-3 with TRBJ2-7; 9 bases line up with TRBD1. This CDR3 has 15 residues. CDR1 SGHNT and CDR2 YENEEA come from the germline V gene. V shed 5 bases and J 2 bases; nucleotides not matched to a gene: 7.

V and J are TRBV2 and TRBJ2-4, with D perhaps TRBD1 (6 bases). Germline CDR1 SNHLY, CDR2 FYNNEI. The CDR3 is made up of 14 amino acids. Trimming removed 6 bases at V and 2 bases at J, with 11 bases between. The CDR3 loop is CASRPGESKNIQYF. The CDR3 DNA sequence: TGTGCCAGCAGGCCAGGGGAATCCAAAAACATTCAGTACTTC.

The CDR3: CASSQDKQGARELFF. The CDR3 region has the DNA TGCGCCAGCAGCCAAGATAAACAGGGGGCTCGGGAGCTGTTTTTT. The J gene is TRBJ2-2, the V gene TRBV4-3; 9 positions match TRBD1. The trim removed 0 bases at V and 9 bases at J, leaving 5 bases unmatched. CDR3 length: 15 amino acids. Germline CDR1 reads LGHNA; CDR2 reads YSLEER.

The J gene is TRBJ2-3, the V gene TRBV18; TRBD2 matches at 7 bases. There are 16 residues in the CDR3. The V segment lost 1 base and the J segment 0 bases; nucleotides outside the gene matches: 4. CDR1 and CDR2 from the germline V gene are KGHSH and LQKENI. The CDR3 sequence is CASSPRNGGSTDTQYF. The DNA of the CDR3 is TGTGCCAGCTCACCACGAAACGGGGGGAGCACAGATACGCAGTATTTT. Full variable domain (outside the CDR3, taken from reference TRBV18 and TRBJ2-3): NAGVMQNPRHLVRRRGQEARLRCSPMKGHSHVYWYRQLPEEGLKFMVYLQKENIIDESGMPKERFSAEFPKEGPSILRIQQVVRGDSAAYFCASSPRNGGSTDTQYFGPGTRLTVL.

The J gene is TRBJ1-2, the V gene TRBV12-3 or TRBV12-4; perhaps TRBD1 as D (6 bases). Deletions cut 3 bases from V and 6 bases from J, with 11 bases between. The CDR3 contains 13 residues. The CDR3 loop reads CASSLGRGNGYTF. CDR3 sequence (DNA): TGTGCCAGCAGTTTGGGCAGGGGAAATGGCTACACCTTC.

V gene TRBV7-2 combines with J gene TRBJ1-2; 7 bases are a match to TRBD1. Trimming cost V 5 bases and J 10 bases; bases outside gene matches: 13. Germline loops: CDR1 SGHTA, CDR2 FQGNSA. The CDR3 loop spans 14 amino acids. The CDR3 DNA is TGTGCCAGCAGCCACCCCAACAGGGACAGTGACTACACCTTC. Translating gives CASSHPNRDSDYTF.

This clone was seen only once. V and J are TRBV28 and TRBJ1-2, with 8 bases lining up with TRBD1. Germline CDR1 is MDHEN and CDR2 is SYDVKM. After removal of 4 bases from V and 4 bases from J, the junction contained 5 bases not matched to a gene. The CDR3 consists of 14 residues. CDR3 DNA sequence: TGTGCCAGCAGTTCAGGGGGCCTTAGCTATGGCTACACCTTC. Amino acids: CASSSGGLSYGYTF.

A single count supports this clone. V usage is TRBV19 and J usage is TRBJ1-6; possibly TRBD1 for D (6 bases). Germline V lookup: CDR1 LNHDA, CDR2 SQIVND (reference sequence). V dropped 6 bases and J dropped 4 bases, with 10 bases sitting between them. The CDR3 has 14 residues. The CDR3 loop is CASSTTGYNSPLHF. CDR3 coding DNA: TGTGCCAGTAGCACTACAGGGTATAATTCACCCCTCCACTTT. Drawing the rest from reference TRBV19 and TRBJ1-6, the complete variable domain is DGGITQSPKYLFRKEGQNVTLSCEQNLNHDAMYWYRQDPGQGLRLIYYSQIVNDFQKGDIAEGYSVSREKKESFPLTVTSAQKNPTAFYLCASSTTGYNSPLHFGNGTRLTVT.

This chain uses TRBV6-5 with TRBJ2-7; 7 positions match TRBD1. Germline CDR1 is MNHEY and CDR2 is SVGAGI. This CDR3 is built from 13 residues. With V trimmed by 2 bases and J by 3 bases, 1 base remained unmatched. The CDR3, as DNA: TGTGCCAGCAGTTACGGGACAGACTACGAGCAGTACTTC. It translates to CASSYGTDYEQYF.

Points on this clone: A much larger clone sits a single nucleotide away, making a read error possible. The gene calls are TRBV11-2 and TRBJ1-3, with a possible D match to TRBD1 (6 bases). CDR1 is SGHAT and CDR2 is FQNNGV in the germline V gene. This CDR3 spans 15 amino acids. V shed 3 bases and J shed 0 bases, with 9 bases lying between them. For the CDR3, the DNA is TGTGCCAGCAGCTTGGGGGCCAGCTCTGGAAACACCATATATTTT. Protein: CASSLGASSGNTIYF.

This clone was seen a few times. The chain is built from TRBV10-1 and TRBJ1-2, with a tentative D call TRBD1 (6 bases). CDR3 length equals 13 residues. V lost 6 bases and J 6 bases, leaving 14 bases between the germline ends. Germline lookup yields CDR1 WNHNN and CDR2 SYGVQD (reference sequence). DNA of the CDR3: TGCGCCAGCAGCGCGAACAGGGCACATGGCTACACCTTC. It translates to CASSANRAHGYTF.

The CDR3 reads CASTLGSYEQYF. CDR3 coding DNA: TGTGCCTCGACACTCGGCTCCTACGAGCAGTACTTC. The V call is TRBV30, the J call TRBJ2-7; D is unresolved. V dropped 7 bases and J dropped 0 bases, with 10 bases sitting between them. This CDR3 has 12 residues. Germline V CDR1 and CDR2: GTSNPN, SVGIG (reference sequence).

The chain joins TRBV6-5 to TRBJ2-3; 7 positions agree with TRBD2. The CDR3 length is 13 residues. Germline-derived CDR1 and CDR2 are MNHEY and SVGAGI. J lost 4 bases, V lost 2 bases, and 0 bases had no gene match. The CDR3 reads CASSYGLADTQYF. The CDR3 coding sequence is TGTGCCAGCAGTTACGGACTAGCAGATACGCAGTATTTT.